This TCR beta chain appears in the sequencing data of a study of shared clonotypes between healthy human individuals. Findings of the study overall: Clonotypes shared by all four sorted-subset donors had higher generation probabilities than non-shared clonotypes. Across subsets, estimated richness was generally greater for naive than for memory populations.

150 to 250 ng DNA, around 30,000 T cell genomes, went into each sorted-subset replicate PCR. Sequenced by immunoSEQ multiplex PCR; TCRdb stores in-frame clones only, minus some. The sample contains around 510,000 clones, about 96% of which appear only once. A word on this clone: Its antigen is not known.

V was cut by 8 bases and J by 7 bases, with 15 bases left in between. This CDR3 spans 13 amino acids. The germline gives CDR1 MGHDK, CDR2 SYGVNS. CD45RA+ naive and CD45RA-negative memory subsets were separated from CD4+ cells. This sequence originates from a woman between 25 and 40 years old in good health. The genes are TRBV25-1 and TRBJ1-5; a weak D match, TRBD1 (5 bases). Sequencing used naive CD4+ T cells sorted from blood. The subset was: CD45RA+ positively selected. Here the CDR3 DNA reads TGTGCCAGCGGGGGAGACAACTTACAGCCCCAGCATTTT. Its translation: CASGGDNLQPQHF.